These T cell receptor beta chains were read from a single sample in a study of blood T cell repertoires in COVID-19. Profiling relied on immunoSEQ multiplex PCR, and the TCRdb table lists in-frame clones only, not all of them. Here the sample spans fewer than 250,000 clones, around four fifths being singletons. The sequenced sample was peripheral blood. Receptors were obtained from a woman aged 70-85 years with active or convalescent COVID-19. Each CDR3 is given with its conserved first and last residue. The order of the fields is J gene, clone size, V gene, D gene, CDR3 protein, CDR3 DNA. The D gene is left open where the match is weak. The size entry is marked missing in some rows and otherwise reads once, few, many or a size class.

J gene: TRBJ2-2
clone size: few
V gene: TRBV5-1
D gene: TRBD2
CDR3 protein: CASSLGTSGNTGELFF
CDR3 DNA: TGCGCCAGCAGCTTGGGGACTAGCGGAAACACCGGGGAGCTGTTTTTT

J gene: TRBJ2-3
clone size: NA
V gene: TRBV4-2
D gene: TRBD2
CDR3 protein: CASSQSGTSGFSTDTQYF
CDR3 DNA: TGTGCCAGCAGCCAATCCGGGACTAGCGGGTTCAGCACAGATACGCAGTATTTT

J gene: TRBJ2-1
clone size: NA
V gene: TRBV5-1
D gene: TRBD2
CDR3 protein: CASSLIAGGYNEQFF
CDR3 DNA: TGCGCCAGCAGCTTGATCGCGGGGGGCTACAATGAGCAGTTCTTC

J gene: TRBJ2-1
clone size: NA
V gene: TRBV18
D gene: TRBD1
CDR3 protein: CASSPSTGGQGGVNEQFF
CDR3 DNA: TGTGCCAGCTCACCGAGCACGGGGGGACAGGGAGGTGTGAATGAGCAGTTCTTC

J gene: TRBJ2-5
clone size: NA
V gene: TRBV9
D gene: NA
CDR3 protein: CASSAFAGSQETQYF
CDR3 DNA: TGTGCCAGCAGTGCTTTTGCGGGGTCTCAAGAGACCCAGTACTTC

J gene: TRBJ2-6
clone size: NA
V gene: TRBV5-4
D gene: NA
CDR3 protein: CASSFPAFYSGANVLTF
CDR3 DNA: TGTGCCAGCAGCTTCCCCGCCTTCTACTCTGGGGCCAACGTCCTGACTTTC

J gene: TRBJ1-5
clone size: NA
V gene: TRBV18
D gene: NA
CDR3 protein: CASSPGGNGNQPQHF
CDR3 DNA: TGTGCCAGCTCACCGGGGGGTAATGGCAATCAGCCCCAGCATTTT

J gene: TRBJ2-1
clone size: NA
V gene: TRBV19
D gene: TRBD2
CDR3 protein: CASKPSGPYNEQFF
CDR3 DNA: TGTGCCAGTAAACCTAGCGGGCCATACAATGAGCAGTTCTTC

J gene: TRBJ2-6
clone size: NA
V gene: TRBV7-9
D gene: TRBD1
CDR3 protein: CASSLGQGSSGANVLTF
CDR3 DNA: TGTGCCAGCAGCTTGGGACAGGGTAGCTCTGGGGCCAACGTCCTGACTTTC

J gene: TRBJ2-3
clone size: NA
V gene: TRBV11-1
D gene: NA
CDR3 protein: CASSRAGTDTQYF
CDR3 DNA: TGTGCCAGCAGCCGAGCCGGCACAGATACGCAGTATTTT

J gene: TRBJ2-7
clone size: NA
V gene: TRBV20-1
D gene: NA
CDR3 protein: CSASPGEEQYF
CDR3 DNA: TGCAGTGCTAGCCCAGGGGAAGAGCAGTACTTC

J gene: TRBJ2-7
clone size: NA
V gene: TRBV5-1
D gene: TRBD2
CDR3 protein: CASTSGRTYEQYF
CDR3 DNA: TGCGCCAGCACTAGCGGGAGGACCTACGAGCAGTACTTC

J gene: TRBJ2-1
clone size: few
V gene: TRBV28
D gene: NA
CDR3 protein: CASSPEVAYNEQFF
CDR3 DNA: TGTGCCAGCAGCCCCGAAGTAGCCTACAATGAGCAGTTCTTC

J gene: TRBJ1-5
clone size: NA
V gene: TRBV6-2/TRBV6-3
D gene: TRBD1
CDR3 protein: CASSLQGLRNQPQHF
CDR3 DNA: TGTGCCAGCAGTTTACAGGGGTTAAGGAATCAGCCCCAGCATTTT

J gene: TRBJ1-6
clone size: NA
V gene: TRBV11-2
D gene: NA
CDR3 protein: CASSLERVNSPLHF
CDR3 DNA: TGTGCCAGCAGCTTAGAGCGGGTTAATTCACCCCTCCACTTT

J gene: TRBJ2-1
clone size: once
V gene: TRBV21-1
D gene: NA
CDR3 protein: CASILKGGTSGPHRHEQFF
CDR3 DNA: TGTGCCAGCATCCTTAAAGGTGGGACTAGCGGGCCCCACCGCCATGAGCAGTTCTTC